This is a list of T cell receptor beta chains from one sample in a study of T-cell reconstitution after alpha-beta-depleted transplantation in children. TCRdb used MiXCR to reprocess the PCR reads, holding one entry per CDR3 protein. The sample includes approximately 510,000 distinct CDR3 sequences, roughly 18% of them seen just once. The sample here was PBMCs from the stem cell graft donor, taken from the stem cell graft. Every receptor here comes from a human donor who donated a stem cell graft to a child with acute lymphoblastic leukemia. Both conserved end residues are part of each CDR3. A D gene is named only where the DNA matches it firmly. Part of the rows lack a size; the others show once, few, many or a class for expanded clones.

size: few
D: TRBD2
V: TRBV7-9
J: TRBJ2-5
DNA: TGTGCCAGCAGCTTAGTGGGTAGCGGGGAAGAGACCCAGTACTTC
CDR3: CASSLVGSGEETQYF

size: few
D: TRBD2
V: TRBV5-1
J: TRBJ2-1
DNA: TGCGCCAGCAGCTGGACTAGCGGTATCAATGAGCAGTTCTTC
CDR3: CASSWTSGINEQFF

size: -
D: TRBD1
V: TRBV9
J: TRBJ2-1
DNA: TGTGCCAGCACGTCCGGCAGGGGGCAGGTCTTC
CDR3: CASTSGRGQVF

size: few
D: -
V: TRBV5-5
J: TRBJ2-5
DNA: TGTGCCAGCAGCTTGACATGGGAAAGAGAGACCCAGTACTTC
CDR3: CASSLTWERETQYF

size: many
D: -
V: TRBV12-3/TRBV12-4
J: TRBJ2-3
DNA: TGTGCCAGCAGGCCGATGCTGCGTCCCGGGGGTCGCACAGATACGCAGTATTTT
CDR3: CASRPMLRPGGRTDTQYF

size: -
D: TRBD2
V: TRBV12-5
J: TRBJ2-1
DNA: TGTGCTAGTGGTTTGCCCTCGATAGCGGGAGCCTACAATGAGCAGTTCTTC
CDR3: CASGLPSIAGAYNEQFF

size: -
D: -
V: TRBV27
J: TRBJ2-7
DNA: TGTGCCAGCAGTTTATTCCAGGCAACCCCCTACGAGCAGTACTTC
CDR3: CASSLFQATPYEQYF

size: many
D: -
V: TRBV5-1
J: TRBJ2-7
DNA: TGCGCCAGCAGCTTGGATACAGGAAACGAGCAGTACTTC
CDR3: CASSLDTGNEQYF

size: -
D: -
V: TRBV15
J: TRBJ2-7
DNA: TGTGCCACCAGCCGTAAGGGGTCCTACGAGCAGTACTTC
CDR3: CATSRKGSYEQYF

size: few
D: -
V: TRBV10-3
J: TRBJ2-7
DNA: TGTGCCATCAGTGAGGGGGGAGCCCACTACGAGCAGTACTTC
CDR3: CAISEGGAHYEQYF

size: few
D: -
V: TRBV5-1
J: TRBJ2-7
DNA: TGCGCCAGCAGCCCGGGTAGTGGAAGGGGCTACGAGCAGTACTTC
CDR3: CASSPGSGRGYEQYF

size: -
D: -
V: TRBV4-1
J: TRBJ1-1
DNA: TGCGCCAGCAGCCAAGAAGGCCGATGGGGCCGGGCCCCCGAAGCTTTCTTT
CDR3: CASSQEGRWGRAPEAFF

size: few
D: TRBD2
V: TRBV7-3
J: TRBJ2-1
DNA: TGTGCCAGCAGCTTAAGGCTAGCGGGAGTCGATGAGCAGTTCTTC
CDR3: CASSLRLAGVDEQFF

size: -
D: -
V: TRBV14
J: TRBJ1-4
DNA: TGTGCCAGCAGCCAAGTATCACAGGGATTGTGGGAAAAACTGTTTTTT
CDR3: CASSQVSQGLWEKLFF

size: -
D: -
V: TRBV6-5
J: TRBJ2-5
DNA: TGTGCCAGCAGTTACTCAGTGCAGGGTGGAGAGACCCAGTACTTC
CDR3: CASSYSVQGGETQYF

size: -
D: -
V: TRBV20-1
J: TRBJ1-2
DNA: TGCAGTGCTCCCCGAGGGACTTTAGCGGGCTACACCTTC
CDR3: CSAPRGTLAGYTF

size: -
D: TRBD1
V: TRBV9
J: TRBJ1-2
DNA: TGTGCCAGCAGCGCCGGACAGGGGCCCTATGGCTACACCTTC
CDR3: CASSAGQGPYGYTF

size: -
D: TRBD1
V: TRBV24-1
J: TRBJ2-5
DNA: TGTGCCACCAGTGATTTGAGGCAGGGGGAAGGGACCCAGTACTTC
CDR3: CATSDLRQGEGTQYF

size: -
D: -
V: TRBV7-9
J: TRBJ2-5
DNA: TGTGCCAGCAGCCCCAGGGTCCAGACCCAGTACTTC
CDR3: CASSPRVQTQYF

size: few
D: TRBD1
V: TRBV5-1
J: TRBJ2-1
DNA: TGCGCCAGCAGATCCGAGCGGGACAGGGCGTACTACAATGAGCAGTTCTTC
CDR3: CASRSERDRAYYNEQFF

size: many
D: -
V: TRBV5-1
J: TRBJ1-2
DNA: TGCGCCAGCACGTACGACAGACGCGATGACTATGGCTACACCTTC
CDR3: CASTYDRRDDYGYTF

size: -
D: TRBD2
V: TRBV27
J: TRBJ2-5
DNA: TGTGCCAGCAGTCAATTAGCGGGAGGGCGTGAGACCCAGTACTTC
CDR3: CASSQLAGGRETQYF

size: many
D: -
V: TRBV27
J: TRBJ1-2
DNA: TGTGCCAGCAGAAACAGGGCTGGCTACACCTTC
CDR3: CASRNRAGYTF

size: -
D: -
V: TRBV12-3/TRBV12-4
J: TRBJ1-5
DNA: TGTGCCAGCAGTTTGCGACGGTCTTCTAGCAATCAGCCCCAGCATTTT
CDR3: CASSLRRSSSNQPQHF

size: few
D: -
V: TRBV7-9
J: TRBJ2-7
DNA: TGTGCCAGCAGCTGGGACTCGAGCTCCTACGAGCAGTACTTC
CDR3: CASSWDSSSYEQYF

size: many
D: -
V: TRBV6-4
J: TRBJ2-3
DNA: TGTGCCAGCAGTGACTCAGTTGCAGCGGGCACAGATACGCAGTATTTT
CDR3: CASSDSVAAGTDTQYF

size: -
D: -
V: TRBV20-1
J: TRBJ2-2
DNA: TGCAGTGCCCCCATGGGCGGCGGCGTAGTCGGGCTGTTTTTT
CDR3: CSAPMGGGVVGLFF

size: -
D: TRBD2
V: TRBV7-8
J: TRBJ2-2
DNA: TGTGCCAGCACCCAAGGACTAGGTGCCGGGGAGCTGTTTTTT
CDR3: CASTQGLGAGELFF

size: -
D: TRBD2
V: TRBV4-1
J: TRBJ2-4
DNA: TGCGCCAGCAGCCAAGGCCTAGCGGGATTGCTAGCCAAAAACATTCAGTACTTC
CDR3: CASSQGLAGLLAKNIQYF

size: few
D: TRBD2
V: TRBV20-1
J: TRBJ2-5
DNA: TGCAGTGCTAGAGGGGGATTAGCGGGAGGGCCCGAGACCCAGTACTTC
CDR3: CSARGGLAGGPETQYF

size: -
D: -
V: TRBV25-1
J: TRBJ1-2
DNA: TGTGCCAGCAGACCATCGGACAGTGGCTACACCTTC
CDR3: CASRPSDSGYTF

size: -
D: TRBD1
V: TRBV2
J: TRBJ1-5
DNA: TGTGCCAGCAGCGTCAGGACAGGTGGAAATCAGCCCCAGCATTTT
CDR3: CASSVRTGGNQPQHF

size: -
D: -
V: TRBV7-9
J: TRBJ2-7
DNA: TGTGCCAGCAGCTTTGGTGGAAGGGGCTCCTACGAGCAGTACTTC
CDR3: CASSFGGRGSYEQYF

size: few
D: -
V: TRBV5-6
J: TRBJ1-1
DNA: TGTGCCAGCAGCCCTCTGGGACCAGCGAACACTGAAGCTTTCTTT
CDR3: CASSPLGPANTEAFF

size: few
D: TRBD1
V: TRBV12-3/TRBV12-4
J: TRBJ2-7
DNA: TGTGCCAGCACCCTGACAGGGAAGGGCGAGCAGTACTTC
CDR3: CASTLTGKGEQYF

size: -
D: TRBD2
V: TRBV4-2
J: TRBJ2-7
DNA: TGTGCCAGCAGCGTCAGCGGGAGGCTCGTGGGCGAGCAGTACTTC
CDR3: CASSVSGRLVGEQYF

size: few
D: -
V: TRBV27
J: TRBJ2-7
DNA: TGTGCCAGCAGTACAGGGACGGGGGCTGGCGAGCAGTACTTC
CDR3: CASSTGTGAGEQYF

size: few
D: -
V: TRBV2
J: TRBJ2-7
DNA: TGTGCCAGCAGTCCCATTCAGGGCTACGAGCAGTACTTC
CDR3: CASSPIQGYEQYF

size: few
D: -
V: TRBV4-1
J: TRBJ2-5
DNA: TGCGCCAGCAGCCACCGACAGGGTAGCGGGGAGACCCAGTACTTC
CDR3: CASSHRQGSGETQYF

size: -
D: TRBD1
V: TRBV10-3
J: TRBJ2-7
DNA: TGTGCCATCAGTGCCCTTATGGGACAGGGGGAGACCTACGAGCAGTACTTC
CDR3: CAISALMGQGETYEQYF

size: few
D: -
V: TRBV29-1
J: TRBJ2-3
DNA: TGCAGCGTTGTAGGAATCGGCACAGATACGCAGTATTTT
CDR3: CSVVGIGTDTQYF

size: -
D: TRBD2
V: TRBV5-1
J: TRBJ2-7
DNA: TGCGCCAGCAGCTTGAGGCGGGAGGGCCAGGGCGAGCAGTACTTC
CDR3: CASSLRREGQGEQYF

size: -
D: TRBD2
V: TRBV20-1
J: TRBJ2-1
DNA: TGCAGTGCCCGAGAGGGACTAGCGGGACTCCTTGAGCAGTTCTTC
CDR3: CSAREGLAGLLEQFF

size: few
D: -
V: TRBV5-1
J: TRBJ2-4
DNA: TGCGCCAGCAGCCGGACCTGGGACTCGTACCCGGAATCGAACATTCAGTACTTC
CDR3: CASSRTWDSYPESNIQYF

size: -
D: -
V: TRBV5-1
J: TRBJ2-1
DNA: -
CDR3: CASSFGPGLSNEQFF

size: few
D: -
V: TRBV12-3/TRBV12-4
J: TRBJ2-7
DNA: TGTGCCAGCAGTTTATTCTCACGGGGACCCTACGAGCAGTACTTC
CDR3: CASSLFSRGPYEQYF

size: -
D: -
V: TRBV20-1
J: TRBJ2-3
DNA: TGCAGTGGAACTGAATTCACAGATACGCAGTATTTT
CDR3: CSGTEFTDTQYF

size: -
D: -
V: TRBV7-9
J: TRBJ1-2
DNA: TGTGCCAGCAGCCCCGGACAACGCTACACCTTC
CDR3: CASSPGQRYTF

size: -
D: -
V: TRBV29-1
J: TRBJ2-5
DNA: TGCAGCGTTGTGAGGGACACAGAGACCCAGTACTTC
CDR3: CSVVRDTETQYF

size: few
D: TRBD1
V: TRBV19
J: TRBJ1-5
DNA: TGTGCCAGTAGTTCACAGGGGGTGAGCAATCAGCCCCAGCATTTT
CDR3: CASSSQGVSNQPQHF

size: -
D: -
V: TRBV7-9
J: TRBJ2-1
DNA: TGTGCCAGCAGCCTCTTCCGGGGTTCCTACAATGAGCAGTTCTTC
CDR3: CASSLFRGSYNEQFF

size: -
D: TRBD1
V: TRBV11-1
J: TRBJ2-3
DNA: TGTGCCAGCAGCTCGGGCCAGGGGGTAGGCACAGATACGCAGTATTTT
CDR3: CASSSGQGVGTDTQYF

size: -
D: TRBD2
V: TRBV7-9
J: TRBJ2-5
DNA: TGTGCCAGCGGGGAGGGAGTGTCGTACCAAGAGACCCAGTACTTC
CDR3: CASGEGVSYQETQYF

size: -
D: -
V: TRBV12-3/TRBV12-4
J: TRBJ2-1
DNA: TGTGCCAGCAGTTCAGGGGACAAGACATACAATGAGCAGTTCTTC
CDR3: CASSSGDKTYNEQFF

size: -
D: TRBD2
V: TRBV9
J: TRBJ2-1
DNA: TGTGCCAGCAGCGTAGACGAGGGAGGGGAGCAGTTCTTC
CDR3: CASSVDEGGEQFF

size: few
D: TRBD2
V: TRBV11-2
J: TRBJ2-7
DNA: TGTGCCAGCAGCTTCTTAGGCGGGAGCTACGAGCAGTACTTC
CDR3: CASSFLGGSYEQYF

size: few
D: -
V: TRBV12-3/TRBV12-4
J: TRBJ2-2
DNA: TGTGCCAGCAGTTTCCGAGGGGTGGCCGGGGAGCTGTTTTTT
CDR3: CASSFRGVAGELFF

size: few
D: -
V: TRBV4-1
J: TRBJ1-1
DNA: TGCGCCAGCAGCCACCGAGCGGGGGGACTGAACACTGAAGCTTTCTTT
CDR3: CASSHRAGGLNTEAFF

size: few
D: -
V: TRBV20-1
J: TRBJ1-2
DNA: TGCAGTGCTAAGGACAGTCGACGGGATGGCTACACCTTC
CDR3: CSAKDSRRDGYTF